This TCR beta chain was found in a study of identical twins (dated by TCRdb to the mid-2010s). About the full investigation: To test whether fetal clonotypes persist, this study deep-sequenced TCR alpha and beta repertoires from monozygotic twins, from unrelated adults of various ages, and from cord blood. To rule out contamination, replicate twin experiments were performed at different times with different library preparation protocols.

Taken from cysteine to phenylalanine, the CDR3 has 15 residues. Of all the DNA, just the CDR3 is kept, 45 bases in frame from base 1. Sequences MDHEN (CDR1) and SYDVKM (CDR2) are obtained from the germline V gene. Cut back by 7 bases and 1 base, the V and J ends lie 11 bases apart. Libraries came from 5' RACE. The reads were generated on an Illumina HiSeq 2000. Template switching added a universal primer binding site, and the final cDNA carried a unique molecular identifier that allowed TCR cDNA molecules to be counted accurately. First-strand cDNA for TCR alpha and beta chains was synthesized from specific primers in the conserved constant-segment region. To control for contamination, every cDNA library carried two barcodes: a SMART-Mk sample barcode plus Illumina barcodes. TruSeq adapter sequences, together with Illumina sample barcodes, were added in two successive PCR steps. The TCR alpha and beta cDNA libraries were sequenced on the Illumina HiSeq platform using custom primers. From the authors' description of their analysis: MiGEC processed the raw reads to extract unique molecular identifiers, while MiXCR was used to determine the CDR3 positions. For each individual, recombination models were inferred using an EM algorithm with the repgenHMM and IGoR tools. Shared clonotype analysis was performed with the tcR package in R, normalizing sharing by the product of cloneset sizes. To study raw recombination free of thymic and clonal selection effects, out-of-frame nonproductive sequences were analyzed. The public reads were reanalyzed by TCRdb: fastp trimming at Q25, MiXCR alignment, in-frame beta chains only. Entries that share a CDR3 protein sequence are merged under the most common genes and DNA. These V and J calls are TCRdb output, not the study's own analysis. Within this sample are some 1,600,000 distinct CDR3 sequences, with 25% to 35% of them counted one time only. The ten largest clones represent around 0.25% of the sample.

General findings and caveats noted by the study authors: Zero-insertion analyses could be partly confounded by invariant T cells such as MAIT and iNKT, though diverse VJ usage argued against such confounding for most clonotypes. Compared with coincidental sharing between unrelated individuals, out-of-frame TCR alpha sequences shared between twins had an excess of sequences with low generation probability. Recombination models systematically underestimated out-of-frame TCR alpha sharing in monozygotic twins but agreed with sharing between unrelated individuals. The excess sharing between twins in beta out-of-frame sequences was weaker because fewer shared sequences reduced the signal-to-noise ratio. Conclusions relied on cross-sectional statistical analysis, since the same donors could not be followed over many years. Fewer insertions were carried by abundant cord blood beta clonotypes; a weaker similar trend was observed in young adult naive repertoires, while no such trend was observed in memory repertoires.

A remark on this clonotype: Its antigen remains unidentified. No clone much larger than this one lies a single base away; base qualities are absent.

Every donor was a healthy Caucasian. The TCR comes from a newborn girl in good health. The sequenced material came from cord blood. The chain is made from TRBV28 and TRBJ1-6, with the D gene call left open. The nucleotides are TGTGCCAGCACCCCATGGGGATCCTATAATTCACCCCTCCACTTT. Its translation reads: CASTPWGSYNSPLHF.